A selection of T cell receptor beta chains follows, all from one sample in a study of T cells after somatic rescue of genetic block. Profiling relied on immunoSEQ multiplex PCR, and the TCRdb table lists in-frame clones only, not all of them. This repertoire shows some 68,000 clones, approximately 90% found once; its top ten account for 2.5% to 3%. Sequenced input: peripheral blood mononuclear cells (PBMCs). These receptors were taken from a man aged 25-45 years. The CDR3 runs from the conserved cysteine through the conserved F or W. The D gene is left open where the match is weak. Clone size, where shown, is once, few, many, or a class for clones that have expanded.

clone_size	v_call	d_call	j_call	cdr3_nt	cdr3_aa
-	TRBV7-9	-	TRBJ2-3	TGTGCCAGCAGCTTAACAGATACGCAGTATTTT	CASSLTDTQYF
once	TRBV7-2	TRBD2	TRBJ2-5	TGTGCCAGCAGCTTAGCCGGGAGGGCAGAGACCCAGTACTTC	CASSLAGRAETQYF
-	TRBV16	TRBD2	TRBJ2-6	TGTGCCAGCCGCGTCGGGAGGGTAGCAGGGGCCAACGTCCTGACTTTC	CASRVGRVAGANVLTF
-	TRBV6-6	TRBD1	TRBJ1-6	TGTGCCAGCAGCCCGGGACAGCATAATTCACCCCTCCACTTT	CASSPGQHNSPLHF
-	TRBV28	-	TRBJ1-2	TGTGCCAGCAGGGGAGGGCAACAGGGTATCTTGGGCTACACCTTC	CASRGGQQGILGYTF
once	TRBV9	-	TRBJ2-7	TGTGCCAGCAGCGTTGAGATCCGAGCCATCGACGAGCAGTACTTC	CASSVEIRAIDEQYF
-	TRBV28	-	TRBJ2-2	TGTGCCAGCAGCCAGGGGCAGTCCCACACCGGGGAGCTGTTTTTT	CASSQGQSHTGELFF
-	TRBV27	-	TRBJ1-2	TGTGCCAGCAGTTTTCGGGGCAGTTATGGCTACACCTTC	CASSFRGSYGYTF
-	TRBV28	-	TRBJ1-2	TGTGCCAGCAGTTTCTCGTTGGCAGGGTATGGCTACACCTTC	CASSFSLAGYGYTF
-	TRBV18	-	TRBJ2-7	TGTGCCAGCTCACCACAGGCAAACGAGCAGTACTTC	CASSPQANEQYF
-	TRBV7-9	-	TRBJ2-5	TGTGCCAGCAGCCCCGGACGGAACTTGTACTTC	CASSPGRNLYF
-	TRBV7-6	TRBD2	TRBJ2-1	TGTGCCAGCAGCTTTTCTAGCGGGAGGGCCGGATTCCAGAATGAGCAGTTCTTC	CASSFSSGRAGFQNEQFF
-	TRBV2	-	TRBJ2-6	TGTGCCAGCAGTGAAGTGGGCAGGGTCGGCGGGGCCAACGTCCTGACTTTC	CASSEVGRVGGANVLTF
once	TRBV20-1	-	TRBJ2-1	TGCAGTGCTAGTCGGAACGAGCAGTTCTTC	CSASRNEQFF
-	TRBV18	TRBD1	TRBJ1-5	TGTGCCAGCTCGGCCGGGACAGGGGTGCGTCAGCCCCAGCATTTT	CASSAGTGVRQPQHF
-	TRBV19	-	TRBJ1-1	TGTGCCAGTAGTCCAAAGGCGGGCACTGAAGCTTTCTTT	CASSPKAGTEAFF
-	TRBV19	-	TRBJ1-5	TGTGCCAGTAGTATTAAAGGGAACCAGCCCCAGCATTTT	CASSIKGNQPQHF
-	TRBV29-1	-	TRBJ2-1	TGCAGCGTTGCTAAGGGGGGGTCCTACAATGAGCAGTTCTTC	CSVAKGGSYNEQFF
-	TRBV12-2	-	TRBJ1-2	TGTGCAAGTCGCTTTACCGCTTTTTCCTATGGCTACACCTTC	CASRFTAFSYGYTF
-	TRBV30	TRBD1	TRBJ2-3	TGTGCCTGGACCCACGGGACAGGGTGGTTAGATACGCAGTATTTT	CAWTHGTGWLDTQYF
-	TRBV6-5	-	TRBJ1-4	TGTGCCAGCAGTTACTCTAAGCTGCTCAATGAAAAACTGTTTTTT	CASSYSKLLNEKLFF
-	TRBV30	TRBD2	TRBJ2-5	TGTGCCTGGCAGCGGGGGCCCCAAGAGACCCAGTACTTC	CAWQRGPQETQYF
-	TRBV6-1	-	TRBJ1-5	TGTGCCAGCAGTGAACGCAATCAGCCCCAGCATTTT	CASSERNQPQHF
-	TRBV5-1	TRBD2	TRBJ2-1	TGCGCCAGCAGCTTGGAACTAGCGGGGCCCTACAATGAGCAGTTCTTC	CASSLELAGPYNEQFF
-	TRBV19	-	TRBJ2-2	TGTGCCAGTAGTTCGCGGATCGGGGAGCTGTTTTTT	CASSSRIGELFF
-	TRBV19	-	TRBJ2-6	TGTGCCAGTAGGACCTGGGGGGCGACGACTGGGGCCAACGTCCTGACTTTC	CASRTWGATTGANVLTF
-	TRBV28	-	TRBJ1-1	TGTGCCAGCAGTTCGGGGGCGGGTCGAGCTTTCTTT	CASSSGAGRAFF
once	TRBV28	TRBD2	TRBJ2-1	TGTGCCAGCAGTTTGGGGCTAGCGGGAGGGAAACAGTTCTTC	CASSLGLAGGKQFF
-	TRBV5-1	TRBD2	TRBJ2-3	TGCGCCAGCAGCTTACTAGCGGGGGATTACACAGATACGCAGTATTTT	CASSLLAGDYTDTQYF
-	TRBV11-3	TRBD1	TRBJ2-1	TGTGCCAGCAGCATCGGACAGGGAGAATCCTACAATGAGCAGTTCTTC	CASSIGQGESYNEQFF
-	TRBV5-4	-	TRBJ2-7	TGTGCCAGCAGCTTAGGGCCAGGGGGGTCCTCCTACGAGCAGTACTTC	CASSLGPGGSSYEQYF
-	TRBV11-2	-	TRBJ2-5	TGTGCCAGCAGCTTAGATAGGACGCCGGGGACCCAGTACTTC	CASSLDRTPGTQYF
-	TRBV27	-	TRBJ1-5	TGTGCCAGCAGTTTAGGGGCAGGGTTTCAGCCCCAGCATTTT	CASSLGAGFQPQHF
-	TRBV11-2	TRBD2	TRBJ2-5	TGTGCCAGCAGCTTGACTAGCGGGGTTGTGGAGACCCAGTACTTC	CASSLTSGVVETQYF
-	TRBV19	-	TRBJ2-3	TGTGCCAGTAGTGGACGGGGGCAAAACACAGATACGCAGTATTTT	CASSGRGQNTDTQYF
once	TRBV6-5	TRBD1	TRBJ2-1	TGTGCCAGCAGGACGGGGGACAGGGTAAGAGAGCAGTTCTTC	CASRTGDRVREQFF
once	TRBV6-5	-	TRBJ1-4	TGTGCCAGCAGCCGGACAACAACTAATGAAAAACTGTTTTTT	CASSRTTTNEKLFF
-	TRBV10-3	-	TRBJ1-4	TGTGCCATCAGTGAGAGGACCGCAACTAATGAAAAACTGTTTTTT	CAISERTATNEKLFF
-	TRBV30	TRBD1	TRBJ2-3	TGTGCCTGGAGTGTGGACAGGACCTCTAGCACAGATACGCAGTATTTT	CAWSVDRTSSTDTQYF
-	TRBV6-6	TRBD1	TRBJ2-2	TGTGCCAGCAGGGACAGGGGGCGCGGGACCGGGGAGCTGTTTTTT	CASRDRGRGTGELFF
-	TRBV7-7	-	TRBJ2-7	TGTGCCAGCAGCCCTGGAAGAGGCTACGAGCAGTACTTC	CASSPGRGYEQYF
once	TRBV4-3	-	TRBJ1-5	TGCGCCAGCAGCCAAGGGATCAATCAGCCCCAGCATTTT	CASSQGINQPQHF
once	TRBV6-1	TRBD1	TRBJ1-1	TGTGCCAGCAGTGCTAGGACAGGGGGTAAGACTGAAGCTTTCTTT	CASSARTGGKTEAFF
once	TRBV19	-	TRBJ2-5	TGTGCCACCCAGACGGGTTCCGGGACCCAGTACTTC	CATQTGSGTQYF
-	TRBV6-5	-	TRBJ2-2	TGTGCCAGCAGTTCGACAGGCCCCGGGGAGCTGTTTTTT	CASSSTGPGELFF
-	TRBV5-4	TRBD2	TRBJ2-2	TGTGCCAGCAGCTTGGCGGGAGGGCTGTTTTCCGGGGAGCTGTTTTTT	CASSLAGGLFSGELFF
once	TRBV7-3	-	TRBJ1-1	TGTGCCAGCGCGACCTCATCTAACACTGAAGCTTTCTTT	CASATSSNTEAFF
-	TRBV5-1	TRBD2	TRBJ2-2	TGCGCCAGCAGCGGGTCTAGCGGGAGGTCCGGGGAGCTGTTTTTT	CASSGSSGRSGELFF
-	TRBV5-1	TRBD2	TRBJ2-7	TGCGCCAGCAGCACAAGCGGGAGTAACTCCTACGAGCAGTACTTC	CASSTSGSNSYEQYF
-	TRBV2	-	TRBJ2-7	TGTGCCAGCAGTGAGGCTAGTAAACGGTCCGAGCAGTACTTC	CASSEASKRSEQYF